This is a list of T cell receptor beta chains from one sample in a study of blood T cell repertoires in COVID-19. Method: immunoSEQ multiplex PCR; TCRdb's copy keeps in-frame clones and lacks some. In the table there are approximately 110,000 clones, around 89% of which are singletons. Material: peripheral blood. The receptor set was obtained from a woman between 45 and 65 years old with acute or convalescent COVID-19. The CDR3 runs from the conserved cysteine through the conserved F or W. The order of the fields is V gene, clone size, J gene, CDR3 length, D gene, CDR3 protein, CDR3 DNA. D genes are given only for firm matches. The size entry is marked missing in some rows and otherwise reads once, few, many or a size class.

V: TRBV3-1/TRBV3-2
size: .
J: TRBJ2-5
length: 13
D: .
CDR3: CASSSGYQETQYF
DNA: TGTGCCAGCAGCTCAGGGTACCAAGAGACCCAGTACTTC

V: TRBV19
size: .
J: TRBJ1-1
length: 16
D: .
CDR3: CASRTRDSAMNTEAFF
DNA: TGTGCCAGTAGAACCAGGGACTCGGCCATGAACACTGAAGCTTTCTTT

V: TRBV3-1/TRBV3-2
size: .
J: TRBJ1-6
length: 15
D: TRBD1
CDR3: CASSTHSGTDSPLHF
DNA: TGTGCCAGCAGCACTCACTCAGGGACAGACTCACCCCTCCACTTT

V: TRBV7-9
size: .
J: TRBJ1-4
length: 15
D: .
CDR3: CASSLLSATNEKLFF
DNA: TGTGCCAGCAGCCTCCTTTCTGCAACTAATGAAAAACTGTTTTTT

V: TRBV6-5
size: .
J: TRBJ2-7
length: 13
D: .
CDR3: CATVPTESYEQYF
DNA: TGTGCCACCGTACCGACAGAGTCCTACGAGCAGTACTTC

V: TRBV19
size: .
J: TRBJ2-7
length: 15
D: TRBD2
CDR3: CASSSTSGRADEQYF
DNA: TGTGCCAGTAGTTCGACTAGCGGGAGGGCCGACGAGCAGTACTTC

V: TRBV19
size: .
J: TRBJ2-4
length: 16
D: TRBD2
CDR3: CASSNRTSGRRRFQYF
DNA: TGTGCCAGTAGTAACCGGACTAGCGGGAGGAGGAGGTTTCAGTACTTC

V: TRBV5-5
size: .
J: TRBJ1-2
length: 14
D: .
CDR3: CASSSEGGGKGYTF
DNA: TGTGCCAGCAGCTCGGAGGGCGGGGGGAAAGGCTACACCTTC

V: TRBV3-1/TRBV3-2
size: .
J: TRBJ1-2
length: 13
D: .
CDR3: CASSQGGKVDYTF
DNA: TGTGCCAGCAGCCAGGGGGGGAAGGTGGACTACACCTTC

V: TRBV7-9
size: .
J: TRBJ1-1
length: 13
D: .
CDR3: CASSLVMNTEAFF
DNA: TGTGCCAGCAGCTTAGTTATGAACACTGAAGCTTTCTTT

V: TRBV3-1/TRBV3-2
size: few
J: TRBJ1-5
length: 14
D: .
CDR3: CASSPQGGNQPQHF
DNA: TGTGCCAGCAGCCCACAGGGAGGCAATCAGCCCCAGCATTTT

V: TRBV29-1
size: .
J: TRBJ1-2
length: 14
D: .
CDR3: CSVEGLKGDDGYTF
DNA: TGCAGCGTTGAAGGTTTAAAAGGGGATGATGGCTACACCTTC